What follows are 20 T cell receptor beta chains derived from one specimen sequenced in a study of graft-versus-host responses after intestinal transplantation. The table came from immunoSEQ multiplex PCR; TCRdb's copy has only in-frame clones and leaves some out. Among about 24,000 clones listed, around 85% were seen once. The sample was PBMCs, taken around 460 days after intestinal transplant. Source of these receptors: a human patient who received an intestinal transplant, so some T cells may come from the graft donor.

V is TRBV5-8 and J is TRBJ2-3, with 8 bases that match TRBD1. V shed 5 bases, J shed 4 bases, and the junction held 12 bases outside the gene matches. Germline assignment: CDR1 SGHTS and CDR2 YDEGEE. The CDR3 is made up of 16 amino acids. The CDR3 protein is CASSGVGRGRPDTQYF. The CDR3 DNA sequence: TGTGCCAGCAGTGGGGTTGGCAGGGGGCGGCCAGATACGCAGTATTTT.

The chain couples TRBV7-3 to TRBJ2-3, with 7 positions matching TRBD2. The CDR3 is 14 amino acids. V lost 4 bases to trimming and J lost 4 bases; unmatched junction nucleotides: 5. In germline, CDR1 is SGHTA, CDR2 FQGTGA. CDR3 loop: CASSSAGGSDTQYF. The CDR3 bases are TGTGCCAGCAGCTCCGCCGGGGGGTCAGATACGCAGTATTTT.

This rearrangement joins TRBV30 to TRBJ1-2, with 7 bases identical to TRBD1. V was clipped by 4 bases and J by 8 bases; unmatched bases: 10. This CDR3 spans 13 amino acids. Germline values: CDR1 GTSNPN, CDR2 SVGIG (reference sequence). The CDR3 bases are TGTGCCTGGACCTTACAGGGGACGAGGGGCTACACCTTC. Translating gives CAWTLQGTRGYTF.

The V and J genes are TRBV27 and TRBJ2-7, with TRBD2 as a possible D gene (6 bases). V was shortened by 3 bases and J by 4 bases, with 13 bases between the two germline ends. The CDR3 extends over 14 amino acids. The V gene's germline CDR1 is MNHEY and CDR2 SMNVEV (reference sequence). The CDR3 coding sequence is TGTGCCAGCAGTTTTGGAGGGAGTGAATACGAGCAGTACTTC. Translated, it gives CASSFGGSEYEQYF.

The rearrangement links TRBV28 to TRBJ2-3; a weak D match, TRBD2 (5 bases). Deletions cut 5 bases from V and 2 bases from J, with 17 bases between. This CDR3 has 16 amino acids. Germline assignment: CDR1 MDHEN and CDR2 SYDVKM. The CDR3 sequence: CASSGGLTLDTDTQYF. CDR3 in DNA: TGTGCCAGCAGTGGAGGCCTCACGCTTGACACAGATACGCAGTATTTT.

The chain is built from TRBV6-5 and TRBJ1-1; TRBD1 is a possible D gene (6 bases). The CDR3 spans 14 residues. CDR1 and CDR2 (germline): MNHEY, SVGAGI. Trimming took 5 bases from V and 5 from J, leaving 15 bases between them. The CDR3 loop is CASSETGLGTEAFF. CDR3 bases: TGTGCCAGCAGTGAAACAGGGCTGGGGACTGAAGCTTTCTTT.

The V gene is TRBV6-6, the J gene TRBJ2-7; TRBD2 is a possible D gene (6 bases). Germline CDR1 reads MNHNY; CDR2 reads SVGAGI (reference sequence). V lost 5 bases and J 1 base, leaving 12 bases between the germline ends. CDR3 size: 14 residues. The CDR3 protein is CASSLGGNSYEQYF. CDR3 sequence (DNA): TGTGCCAGCAGTCTGGGGGGAAATTCCTACGAGCAGTACTTC.

The chain has TRBV18 and TRBJ2-3; D gene ambiguous. From germline, CDR1 is KGHSH and CDR2 LQKENI. This CDR3 region has 15 residues. Trimming pared 0 bases from V and 4 bases from J, leaving 11 bases between. In nucleotides, the CDR3 is TGTGCCAGCTCACCACCTTTTACTTCCCCAGATACGCAGTATTTT. Encoded protein: CASSPPFTSPDTQYF.

Only one count was recorded for this clone. The V call is TRBV6-1, the J call TRBJ2-7; 8 bases are shared with TRBD2. The trim removed 5 bases at V and 4 bases at J, leaving 7 bases unmatched. This CDR3 spans 14 amino acids. Per the germline V gene, CDR1 is MNHNS and CDR2 is SASEGT. DNA of the CDR3: TGTGCCAGCAGTTTTGGGGCTAGCGGGTACGAGCAGTACTTC. Residues: CASSFGASGYEQYF.

The chain recombines TRBV27 with TRBJ1-2, with D uncertain. The germline V and J ends were trimmed by 3 bases and 6 bases, with 20 bases remaining between them. Germline V CDR1 and CDR2: MNHEY, SMNVEV (reference sequence). The CDR3 loop spans 16 amino acids. The CDR3 is CASSFLIRWPGDGYTF. CDR3 coding DNA: TGTGCCAGCAGTTTTTTGATTCGGTGGCCGGGCGATGGCTACACCTTC.

V and J are TRBV6-1 and TRBJ2-7, with TRBD2 identical over 13 bases. The CDR3 runs to 16 residues. The germline V gene encodes CDR1 MNHNS and CDR2 SASEGT. The J segment lost 6 bases and the V segment lost 2 bases, leaving 7 bases of the junction unmatched. Here the CDR3 reads CASSERGLAGWGEQYF. In nucleotides, the CDR3 is TGTGCCAGCAGTGAACGGGGACTAGCGGGGTGGGGCGAGCAGTACTTC.

The genes are TRBV7-9 and TRBJ2-3, with no clear D. The CDR3 consists of 14 residues. Germline CDR1 SEHNR, CDR2 FQNEAQ (reference sequence). Trimming cost V 3 bases and J 2 bases, with 9 bases left between them. The CDR3: CASSFPDLTDTQYF. DNA of the CDR3: TGTGCCAGCAGCTTCCCGGACCTCACAGATACGCAGTATTTT.

The chain combines TRBV7-9 with TRBJ2-5, with TRBD1 as a possible D gene (5 bases). The CDR3 is 14 amino acids. V shed 2 bases and J shed 7 bases, with 14 bases lying between them. Per germline, CDR1 SEHNR and CDR2 FQNEAQ (reference sequence). CDR3 protein: CASSLIQGWGTQYF. For the CDR3, the DNA is TGTGCCAGCAGCTTAATCCAGGGATGGGGGACCCAGTACTTC.

The rearrangement uses TRBV6-5 and TRBJ2-5, with D possibly TRBD2 on 6 matching bases. The J call may be mistaken, given a closer DNA end match to TRBJ2-7. The CDR3 contains 15 residues. Germline CDR1 MNHEY, CDR2 SVGAGI. The DNA for the CDR3 is TGTGCCAGCAGTTGCTCTCCTGGGACTTACTACGAGCAGTACTTC. It specifies CASSCSPGTYYEQYF.

The J gene is TRBJ2-1, the V gene TRBV27; 11 bases fit TRBD2. CDR1 MNHEY and CDR2 SMNVEV come from the germline V gene (reference sequence). V was clipped by 4 bases and J by 8 bases; unmatched bases: 4. The CDR3 length is 14 residues. The CDR3 DNA reads TGTGCCAGCAGTTCGGGACTAGCGGATGATGAGCAGTTCTTC. Translated, it gives CASSSGLADDEQFF.

Only one count was recorded for this clone. The V and J genes are TRBV12-2 and TRBJ2-7; the table's D call TRBD2 went unverified against the DNA. TRBV12-2 is deemed a pseudogene. The CDR3 contains 16 residues. CDR3 nucleotides: TGTGCAAGTCGCCTACCCCCCCGGGACTTCGCCTACGAGCAGTACTTC. It yields the protein CASRLPPRDFAYEQYF.

The genes are TRBV30 and TRBJ2-4; D remains ambiguous. Germline V gene data show CDR1 as GTSNPN and CDR2 as SVGIG (reference sequence). The length of the CDR3 is 15 residues. Between the trimmed V and J ends, which lost 5 bases and 1 base, there was a span of 15 bases. Here the CDR3 DNA reads TGTGCCTGGTCGGACCTTGAAGGGGCCAAAAACATTCAGTACTTC. This codes for CAWSDLEGAKNIQYF.

This clone was observed a few times. The rearrangement joins TRBV6-1 to TRBJ1-2, with D uncertain. The CDR3 is made up of 16 amino acids. With 0 bases removed from V and 6 bases from J, the gap between germline ends came to 17 bases. Germline V gene lookup returns CDR1 MNHNS and CDR2 SASEGT. As DNA, the CDR3 is TGTGCCAGCAGTGAAGCGGGTGGGGAGGGAGGGAATGGCTACACCTTC. Amino acids: CASSEAGGEGGNGYTF.

Judged by abundance, this clone is large. This rearrangement joins TRBV10-2 to TRBJ2-6, with D perhaps matching TRBD1 (6 bases). Germline V gene sequence: CDR1 WSHSY, CDR2 SAAADI. There are 16 residues in the CDR3. Trimming removed 3 bases from V and 0 bases from J, with 9 bases in between. The CDR3 protein is CASSDRGASGANVLTF. The CDR3 nucleotides are TGCGCCAGCAGTGACAGGGGAGCCTCTGGGGCCAACGTCCTGACTTTC.

V gene TRBV4-1 combines with J gene TRBJ2-7, with D unresolved. The ends were cut back, 1 base at V and 6 bases at J, with 4 bases in the middle. Germline V CDR1 and CDR2: MGHRA, YSYEKL. The CDR3 spans 11 residues. The CDR3 protein is CASSQGAEQYF. As DNA, the CDR3 is TGCGCCAGCAGCCAAGGGGCCGAGCAGTACTTC.